The text below deals with one T cell receptor beta chain. Which antigen it targets is not known. Per-nucleotide qualities are absent, and no much larger clonotype sits a single base away. The iRepertoire nested amplicon-rescue multiplex PCR (arm-PCR) platform was used to amplify TCR alpha and beta CDR3 regions from RNA. For one-step reverse transcription and amplification, roughly 90-450 ng of tissue mRNA or PBMC total RNA was used as input. Following bead purification, Illumina adapters were added through a secondary multiplex PCR, and the libraries were then gel-purified between 200 and 400 bp. Demultiplexing relied on internal 6-nucleotide barcodes carried by the libraries. Sequencing of the libraries was done on an Illumina MiSeq using 2x220 or 2x250 nucleotide paired-end reads. Regarding the original processing steps: Paired reads were merged using FLASH 1.2.11 and aligned with BWA-MEM to the GRCh37 human genome, and TRA and TRB reads were then extracted. V and J assignment used an IMGT-derived reference of cassette sequences and CDR3 motifs that included pseudogenes. Three-frame translation of reads was performed, and productive CDR3s were defined as those with a C...FGXG motif and no stop codons. Clonotypes were defined as unique combinations of V-J cassette pair and CDR3 amino acid sequence. Filtering of reads was based on Hamming distance, with the threshold set by the sequence error rate of each sample in mapped regions. In-frame beta chains were kept once TCRdb had trimmed the public reads at Q25 with fastp and called clones with MiXCR. Entries that share a CDR3 protein sequence are merged under the most common genes and DNA. In this record, the V and J calls reflect TCRdb's handling and not the investigators' own analysis. For this sample there are approximately 130,000 distinct CDR3 sequences; about 25% appear just once. Of the sample, under 35% falls within the top ten clones.

Trimming leaves V shorter by 6 bases and J shorter by 0 bases, with the junction holding 11 bases beyond the gene matches. The germline V gene supplies CDR1 SGHVS and CDR2 FQNEAQ. The cysteine opens and the phenylalanine closes a CDR3 of 18 amino acids. The CDR3 DNA has 54 bases and is translated from base 1. This record comes from a study of glioma-infiltrating T cells listed by TCRdb under 2016. About the investigation overall: Glioma tissue, non-neoplastic brain tissue and matched peripheral blood mononuclear cells were used as sources from which TCR alpha- and beta-chain repertoires were sequenced. Each tissue-infiltrating repertoire was compared with the same patient's peripheral blood repertoire to measure divergence between tissue and blood T-cell populations. Three low-grade glioma patients, 7 to 9 primary glioblastoma patients and three non-glioma patients contributing non-neoplastic brain tissue were included in the paired cohort.

What the authors observed across the whole study: In non-neoplastic patients, VJ-independent divergence between tissue and blood fell below expectation, whereas in all gliomas, and especially in low-grade gliomas, the divergence rose above expectation. The group comparisons were based on small numbers of patients: three non-neoplastic, three low-grade glioma and roughly eight glioblastoma patients. Very few CDR3 sequences were shared between tissue and blood, attributed to high CDR3 diversity and limited sampling.

This sequence uses TRBV7-8 and TRBJ1-6, with 7 bases matching TRBD1. Source material: glioma tissue, nonneoplastic brain tissue, or PBMCs (not recorded which). This sequence was found in a human donor with low-grade glioma or glioblastoma, undergoing nonglioma brain surgery, or in good health (not recorded which). The DNA reads as follows: TGTGCCAGCAGTCTAGATCCCAGGGGGAGCTCCTATAATTCACCCCTCCACTTT. This is translated as CASSLDPRGSSYNSPLHF.